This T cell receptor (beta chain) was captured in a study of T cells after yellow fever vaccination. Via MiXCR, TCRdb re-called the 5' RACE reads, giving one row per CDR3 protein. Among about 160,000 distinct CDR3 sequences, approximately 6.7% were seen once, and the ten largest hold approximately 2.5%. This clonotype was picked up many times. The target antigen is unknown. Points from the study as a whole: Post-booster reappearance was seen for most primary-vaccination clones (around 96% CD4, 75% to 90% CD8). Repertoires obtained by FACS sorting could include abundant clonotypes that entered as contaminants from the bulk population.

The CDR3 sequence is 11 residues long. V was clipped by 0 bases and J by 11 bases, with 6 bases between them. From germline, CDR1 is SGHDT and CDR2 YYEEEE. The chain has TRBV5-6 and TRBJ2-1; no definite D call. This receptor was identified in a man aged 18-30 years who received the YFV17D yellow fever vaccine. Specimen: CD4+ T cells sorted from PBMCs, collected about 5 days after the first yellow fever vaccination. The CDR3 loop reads CASSLGAQQFF. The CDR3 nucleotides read TGTGCCAGCAGCTTGGGCGCACAGCAGTTCTTC.